What follows is one T cell receptor beta chain and its context. The sample holds many counts of this clonotype. Its antigen specificity is not known. No much larger clone is present one base from it, and per-base qualities are unavailable. From the germline V gene, CDR1 is SGHRS and CDR2 is YFSETQ. From the cysteine up to the phenylalanine, the CDR3 has a length of 16 residues. CDR3 DNA only is kept here, 48 bases in frame from base 1. V lost 0 bases and J lost 6 bases; the stretch between them is 17 bases long. These data belong to a study of T-cell reconstitution after alpha-beta-depleted transplantation in children (dated by TCRdb to the mid-2010s). The study in broad terms: Using TCR repertoire profiling, the study followed T-cell immune reconstitution in a quantitative way in children after TCRalphabeta/CD19-depleted allogeneic hematopoietic cell transplantation.

Receptors were amplified or captured by PCR. The instrument was an Illumina HiSeq 2500. TCR library preparation used molecular barcoding, with unique molecular identifiers applied to normalize quantification of the TCRbeta repertoire. TCRdb reanalyzed the raw reads on its own, using fastp at Q25 for trimming and MiXCR for clone calling, and kept in-frame beta chains. Rows matching on CDR3 protein sequence are summarized as one entry with the most common DNA and genes. The sample yields about a million distinct CDR3 sequences; around 30% were counted once. The ten largest clonotypes hold 25% to 35% of the sample. Explained via the paper, the treatment or condition label denotes: allogeneic hematopoietic cell transplantation with graft depleted of TCRalphabeta T cells and CD19 B cells. TCRalphabeta/CD19-depleted allogeneic hematopoietic cell grafts were given to the transplant recipients, all of whom were children.

Paper-wide results and their limitations: Apparently early alphabetaT-cell count recovery about two months after transplant reportedly relied on only several hundred rapidly expanded clones derived from non-depleted graft cells. Hyperexpanded clone frequencies declined over subsequent months; after one year, T-cell counts and TCRbeta diversity were mostly attributed to newly produced T cells. In some patients, the high TCRbeta diversity seen at day 60 was put down to recipient T cells and intrathymic progenitors that had survived conditioning.

Source: PBMCs, mostly from graft donor cells, taken 360 days after TCRalphabeta/CD19-depleted stem cell transplant. The origin of this receptor is a boy younger than two who had a stem cell transplant for SCID, so the T cells may come from the graft donor. Recombination connected TRBV5-1 to TRBJ2-3; no D gene can be assigned with confidence. The CDR3 region reads CASSLGSAALVDTQYF. In nucleotides, the sequence is TGCGCCAGCAGCTTGGGGTCAGCAGCACTCGTGGATACGCAGTATTTT.